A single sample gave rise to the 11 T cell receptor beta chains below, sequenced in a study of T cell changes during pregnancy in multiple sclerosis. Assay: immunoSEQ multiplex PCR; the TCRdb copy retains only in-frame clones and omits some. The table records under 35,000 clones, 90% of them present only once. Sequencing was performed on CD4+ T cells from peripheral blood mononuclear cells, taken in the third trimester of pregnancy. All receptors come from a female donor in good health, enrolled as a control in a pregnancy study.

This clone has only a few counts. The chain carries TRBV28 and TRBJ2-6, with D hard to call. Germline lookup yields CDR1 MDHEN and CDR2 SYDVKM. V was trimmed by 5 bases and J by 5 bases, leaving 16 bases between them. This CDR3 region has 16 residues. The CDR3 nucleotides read TGTGCCAGCAGTCCTGCCGGGTCTGAGCGGGCCAACGTCCTGACTTTC. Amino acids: CASSPAGSERANVLTF. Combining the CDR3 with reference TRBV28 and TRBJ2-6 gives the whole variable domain DVKVTQSSRYLVKRTGEKVFLECVQDMDHENMFWYRQDPGLGLRLIYFSYDVKMKEKGDIPEGYSVSREKKERFSLILESASTNQTSMYLCASSPAGSERANVLTFGAGSRLTVL.

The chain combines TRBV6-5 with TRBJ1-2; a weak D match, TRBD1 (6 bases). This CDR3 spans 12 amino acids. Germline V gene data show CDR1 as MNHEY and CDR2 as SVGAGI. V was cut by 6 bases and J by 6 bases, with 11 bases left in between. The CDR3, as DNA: TGTGCCAGCAGCACAGGGTCGGATGGCTACACCTTC. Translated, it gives CASSTGSDGYTF.

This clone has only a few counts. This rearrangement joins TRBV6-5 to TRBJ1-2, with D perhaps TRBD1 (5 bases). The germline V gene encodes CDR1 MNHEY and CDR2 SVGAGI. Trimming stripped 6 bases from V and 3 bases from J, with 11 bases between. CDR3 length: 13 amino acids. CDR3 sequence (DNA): TGTGCCAGCAGGCAGGCGGGGCACTATGGCTACACCTTC. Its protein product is CASRQAGHYGYTF.

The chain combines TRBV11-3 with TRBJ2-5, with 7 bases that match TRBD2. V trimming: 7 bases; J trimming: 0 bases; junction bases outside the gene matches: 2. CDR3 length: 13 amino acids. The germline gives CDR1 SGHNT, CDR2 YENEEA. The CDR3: CASNAGDQETQYF. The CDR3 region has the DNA TGTGCCAGCAACGCGGGGGACCAAGAGACCCAGTACTTC.

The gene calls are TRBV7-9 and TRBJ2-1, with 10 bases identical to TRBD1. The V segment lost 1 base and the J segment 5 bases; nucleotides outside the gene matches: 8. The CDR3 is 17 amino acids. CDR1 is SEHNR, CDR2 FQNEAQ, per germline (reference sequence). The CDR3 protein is CASSLGTGGLHNNEQFF. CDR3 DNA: TGTGCCAGCAGCTTAGGGACAGGGGGACTTCATAACAATGAGCAGTTCTTC.

In DNA form, the CDR3 reads TGTGCCATCAGTGAGGGGCCGGGACTAGCCCAGTTCTTC. It specifies CAISEGPGLAQFF. This sequence joins TRBV10-3 and TRBJ2-1; 9 bases align to TRBD2. CDR1 ENHRY and CDR2 SYGVKD come from the germline V gene. After removal of 2 bases from V and 13 bases from J, the junction contained 6 bases not matched to a gene. CDR3 size: 13 residues.

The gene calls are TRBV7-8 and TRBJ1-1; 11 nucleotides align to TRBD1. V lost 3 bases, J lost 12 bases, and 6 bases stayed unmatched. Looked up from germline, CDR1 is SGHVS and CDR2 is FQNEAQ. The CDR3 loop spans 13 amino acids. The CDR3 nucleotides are TGTGCCAGCAGCTTTTCGGGACAGGGGGAAACTTTCTTT. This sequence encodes CASSFSGQGETFF.

The CDR3 loop is CASSQDGTGRLNQPQHF. The CDR3 DNA reads as TGTGCCAGCAGCCAAGATGGGACAGGGAGGCTCAATCAGCCCCAGCATTTT. The J gene is TRBJ1-5, the V gene TRBV4-2, with 9 bases lining up with TRBD1. Unmatched junction bases numbered 6, after V lost 0 bases and J lost 3 bases. This CDR3 region has 17 residues. Germline V gives CDR1 LGHNA, CDR2 YNFKEQ.

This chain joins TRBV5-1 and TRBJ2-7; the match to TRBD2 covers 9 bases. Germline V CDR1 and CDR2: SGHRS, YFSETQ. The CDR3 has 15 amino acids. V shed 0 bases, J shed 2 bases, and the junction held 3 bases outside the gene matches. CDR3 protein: CASSLGTSAAYEQYF. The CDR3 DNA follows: TGCGCCAGCAGCTTGGGGACTAGCGCCGCCTACGAGCAGTACTTC.

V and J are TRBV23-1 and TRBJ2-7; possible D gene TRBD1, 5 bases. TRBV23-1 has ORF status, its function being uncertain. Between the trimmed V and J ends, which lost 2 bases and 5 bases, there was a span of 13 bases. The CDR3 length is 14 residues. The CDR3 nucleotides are TGCGCCAGCAGTCAACCCGACCTCAGGGACGAGCAGTACTTC. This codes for CASSQPDLRDEQYF.

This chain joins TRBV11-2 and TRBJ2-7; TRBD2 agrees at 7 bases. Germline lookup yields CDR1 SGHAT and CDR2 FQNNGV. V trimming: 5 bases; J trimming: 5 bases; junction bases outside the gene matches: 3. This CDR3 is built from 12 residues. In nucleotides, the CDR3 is TGTGCCAGCAGCACGACTAGCAACGAGCAGTACTTC. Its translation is CASSTTSNEQYF.